The 3 T cell receptor beta chains listed next were all sequenced from one sample in a study of graft-versus-host responses after intestinal transplantation. The method was immunoSEQ multiplex PCR; TCRdb's version includes in-frame clones alone and lacks a portion of them. The sample includes over 75,000 clones, roughly 90% seen only once; the top ten take under 0.3%. No antigens are known for them. Sequenced here: unstimulated CD4+ T cells sorted from spleen or lymph node cells, sampled before transplant. The receptors stem from a human donor who was the organ donor for an intestinal transplant.

The genes are TRBV9 and TRBJ2-7; D gene uncertain. This CDR3 has 14 residues. Trimming pared 0 bases from V and 0 bases from J, leaving 7 bases between. Germline CDR1 reads SGDLS; CDR2 reads YYNGEE. The CDR3 protein is CASSVATSSYEQYF. DNA of the CDR3: TGTGCCAGCAGCGTAGCGACAAGCTCCTACGAGCAGTACTTC.

This clone was detected once. This chain uses TRBV10-3 with TRBJ2-3; 10 nucleotides match TRBD2. With 6 bases clipped from V and 2 bases from J, the junction kept 5 bases outside the gene matches. Germline loops: CDR1 ENHRY, CDR2 SYGVKD. The length of the CDR3 is 15 residues. The CDR3 bases are TGTGCCATCAGCGGTAGCGGGGGGCCCACAGATACGCAGTATTTT. Its translation: CAISGSGGPTDTQYF.

The CDR3 sequence is CASSQDLGQSLTGELFF. The DNA of the CDR3 is TGTGCCAGCAGCCAAGATCTGGGACAGTCCCTCACCGGGGAGCTGTTTTTT. The chain recombines TRBV4-2 with TRBJ2-2; the match to TRBD1 covers 7 bases. Looked up from germline, CDR1 is LGHNA and CDR2 is YNFKEQ. The CDR3 runs 17 residues. Trimming at V came to 0 bases and at J to 4 bases, leaving 8 bases not matched to a gene.